Below are 12 T cell receptor beta chains sequenced from a single sample in a study of blood T cell repertoires in COVID-19. Sequencing was performed with immunoSEQ multiplex PCR; in TCRdb, only in-frame clones are kept and a portion is missing. The sample holds 80,000 to 100,000 clones, about 95% seen once. Sequencing was done on a sample of peripheral blood. The origin of the receptors is a human donor with active COVID-19. The donor label of this sample is uncertain.

This clone was detected only a few times. V usage is TRBV5-1 and J usage is TRBJ2-7; D possibly corresponds to TRBD2 (5 bases). Germline V gene sequence: CDR1 SGHRS, CDR2 YFSETQ. V was clipped by 3 bases and J by 6 bases, with 19 bases between them. The CDR3 spans 15 residues. The CDR3 DNA follows: TGCGCCAGCAGCTCGGGAAACCTTGTAAGAAGCGAGCAGTACTTC. It is translated as CASSSGNLVRSEQYF.

V usage is TRBV9 and J usage is TRBJ1-2; possibly TRBD1 for D (5 bases). The V end lost 4 bases, the J end lost 5 bases, and 18 bases lay between the germline ends. Germline V gene sequence: CDR1 SGDLS, CDR2 YYNGEE. The CDR3 has 15 amino acids. CDR3 nucleotides: TGTGCCAGCAGCCAACAGGATGGGGGGGTGTATGGCTACACCTTC. This translates into CASSQQDGGVYGYTF. Full variable domain (missing parts from reference TRBV9 and TRBJ1-2): DSGVTQTPKHLITATGQRVTLRCSPRSGDLSVYWYQQSLDQGLQFLIQYYNGEERAKGNILERFSAQQFPDLHSELNLSSLELGDSALYFCASSQQDGGVYGYTFGSGTRLTVV.

This chain links TRBV11-1 with TRBJ1-1; 7 nucleotides agree with TRBD1. V gave up 5 bases and J gave up 2 bases; unmatched junction bases: 11. The CDR3 runs 16 residues. CDR1 is SGHAT and CDR2 is FQDESV in the germline V gene (reference sequence). This chain's CDR3 is CASSIGNRGPNTEAFF. CDR3 nucleotides: TGTGCCAGCAGCATAGGCAACAGGGGACCAAACACTGAAGCTTTCTTT.

CDR3 sequence (DNA): TGTGCCAGCAGCTTTTCCGGGACTTATTTGGATCAGCCCCAGCATTTT. This translates into CASSFSGTYLDQPQHF. The V call is TRBV7-9, the J call TRBJ1-5; D is perhaps TRBD1 (5 bases). Deletions cut 3 bases from V and 5 bases from J, with 17 bases between. Germline V CDR1 and CDR2: SEHNR, FQNEAQ (reference sequence). The CDR3 has 16 residues.

The rearrangement joins TRBV5-1 to TRBJ1-1, with 7 bases fitting TRBD1. V lost 0 bases, J lost 7 bases, and 15 bases stayed unmatched. CDR1 is SGHRS and CDR2 is YFSETQ in the germline V gene. This CDR3 spans 17 amino acids. CDR3 residues: CASSLGKLAGGSGEAFF. The CDR3 DNA reads as TGCGCCAGCAGCTTGGGTAAACTGGCAGGGGGATCGGGTGAAGCTTTCTTT.

The V call is TRBV19, the J call TRBJ2-7, with 8 positions matching TRBD1. V was pared by 4 bases and J by 1 base, with 6 bases of the junction left unmatched. The germline V gene encodes CDR1 LNHDA and CDR2 SQIVND (reference sequence). The length of the CDR3 is 15 residues. The CDR3 DNA sequence: TGTGCCAGTAGTAAGGACAGGGTGCTGTCCTACGAGCAGTACTTC. Translation: CASSKDRVLSYEQYF.

V is TRBV6-1 and J is TRBJ1-1, with D possibly matching TRBD1 (6 bases). Looked up from germline, CDR1 is MNHNS and CDR2 is SASEGT. Trimming pared 1 base from V and 4 bases from J, leaving 16 bases between. The CDR3 extends over 16 amino acids. The CDR3: CASSEGWGGQGTEAFF. CDR3 DNA: TGTGCCAGCAGTGAAGGGTGGGGGGGCCAAGGCACTGAAGCTTTCTTT.

The chain couples TRBV24-1 to TRBJ2-4; 9 nucleotides agree with TRBD1. The V gene end was trimmed by 3 bases and the J gene end by 3 bases; junction bases not matched to a gene: 5. The CDR3 is 16 residues long. The V gene's germline CDR1 is KGHDR and CDR2 SFDVKD. The CDR3 reads CATSDATGGDKNIQYF. In DNA form, the CDR3 reads TGTGCCACCAGTGATGCGACAGGGGGGGACAAAAACATTCAGTACTTC.

There are a few counts of this clone. CDR3 sequence (DNA): TGTGCCAGCAGTGCGCCAGGCTCGCGCAACGGAAACACCATATATTTT. This codes for CASSAPGSRNGNTIYF. This chain joins TRBV2 and TRBJ1-3; D uncertain. Germline CDR1 reads SNHLY; CDR2 reads FYNNEI. CDR3 size: 16 residues. Trimming took off 4 bases at V and 4 bases at J, with 17 bases between the two ends.

The chain has TRBV10-1 and TRBJ2-3; no firm D call. The CDR3 is made up of 14 amino acids. Trimming shortened V by 4 bases and J by 7 bases, and 15 bases separated the two germline ends. Germline CDR1 reads WNHNN; CDR2 reads SYGVQD (reference sequence). The CDR3 sequence is CASSVSTPGNTQYF. The DNA for the CDR3 is TGCGCCAGCAGTGTATCAACTCCAGGAAATACGCAGTATTTT.

This chain uses TRBV7-2 with TRBJ2-2; D unresolved. V shed 1 base and J shed 7 bases, with 4 bases lying between them. The V gene's germline CDR1 is SGHTA and CDR2 FQGNSA. CDR3 length: 12 residues. The DNA of the CDR3 is TGTGCCAGCAGCTTAGAGCTCGGGGAGCTGTTTTTT. Residues: CASSLELGELFF.

J is TRBJ1-4 and V is TRBV15, with a tentative D call TRBD1 (6 bases). This CDR3 is 15 amino acids long. Trimming removed 0 bases from V and 7 bases from J, with 12 bases in between. Looked up from germline, CDR1 is LNHNV and CDR2 is YYDKDF (reference sequence). In DNA form, the CDR3 reads TGTGCCACCAGCAGAGACAGGGGCGGTGGTGAAAAACTGTTTTTT. Its translation: CATSRDRGGGEKLFF.